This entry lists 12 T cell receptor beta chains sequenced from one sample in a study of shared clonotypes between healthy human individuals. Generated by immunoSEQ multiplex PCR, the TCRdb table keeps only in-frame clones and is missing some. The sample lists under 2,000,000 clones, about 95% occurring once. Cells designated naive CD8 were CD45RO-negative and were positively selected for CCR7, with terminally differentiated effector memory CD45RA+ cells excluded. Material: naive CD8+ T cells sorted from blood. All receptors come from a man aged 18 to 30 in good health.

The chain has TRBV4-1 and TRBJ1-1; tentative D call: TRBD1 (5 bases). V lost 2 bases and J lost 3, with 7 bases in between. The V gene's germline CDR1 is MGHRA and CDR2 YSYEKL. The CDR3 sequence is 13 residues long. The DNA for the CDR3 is TGCGCCAGCAGCCAACCAGGGTACACTGAAGCTTTCTTT. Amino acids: CASSQPGYTEAFF.

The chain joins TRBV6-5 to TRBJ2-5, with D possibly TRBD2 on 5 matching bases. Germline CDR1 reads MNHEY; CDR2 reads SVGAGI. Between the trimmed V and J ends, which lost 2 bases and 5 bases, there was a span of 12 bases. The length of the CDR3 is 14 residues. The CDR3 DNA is TGTGCCAGCAGTTACGTAGCTAGCAGCGAGACCCAGTACTTC. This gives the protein CASSYVASSETQYF.

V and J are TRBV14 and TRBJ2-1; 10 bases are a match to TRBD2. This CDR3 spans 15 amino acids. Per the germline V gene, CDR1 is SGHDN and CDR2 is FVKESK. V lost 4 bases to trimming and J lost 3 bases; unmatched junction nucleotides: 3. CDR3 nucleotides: TGTGCCAGCAGCCTCTTAGCGGGAGGCTACAATGAGCAGTTCTTC. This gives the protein CASSLLAGGYNEQFF.

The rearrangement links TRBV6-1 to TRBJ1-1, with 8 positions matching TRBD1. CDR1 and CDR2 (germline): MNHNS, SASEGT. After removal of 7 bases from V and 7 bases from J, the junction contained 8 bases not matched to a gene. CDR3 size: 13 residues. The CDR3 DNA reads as TGTGCCAGCAACCCGACAGGGGTAGATGAAGCTTTCTTT. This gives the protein CASNPTGVDEAFF.

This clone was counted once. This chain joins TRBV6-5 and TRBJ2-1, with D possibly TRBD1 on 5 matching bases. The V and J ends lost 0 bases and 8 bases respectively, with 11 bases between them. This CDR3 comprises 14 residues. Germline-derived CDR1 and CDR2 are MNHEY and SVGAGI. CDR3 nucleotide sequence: TGTGCCAGCAGTTACTCGACCCCCAGGGATGAGCAGTTCTTC. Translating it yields CASSYSTPRDEQFF.

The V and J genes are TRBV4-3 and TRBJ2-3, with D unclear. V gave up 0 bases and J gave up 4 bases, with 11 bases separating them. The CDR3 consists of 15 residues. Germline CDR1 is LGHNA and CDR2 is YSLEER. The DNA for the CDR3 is TGCGCCAGCAGCCAAGAGCCGGTGATAGCAGATACGCAGTATTTT. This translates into CASSQEPVIADTQYF.

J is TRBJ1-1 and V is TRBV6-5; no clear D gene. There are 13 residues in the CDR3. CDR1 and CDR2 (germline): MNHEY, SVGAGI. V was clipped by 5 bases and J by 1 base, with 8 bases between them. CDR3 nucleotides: TGTGCCAGCAGTCCCCCCGGGAACACTGAAGCTTTCTTT. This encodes CASSPPGNTEAFF.

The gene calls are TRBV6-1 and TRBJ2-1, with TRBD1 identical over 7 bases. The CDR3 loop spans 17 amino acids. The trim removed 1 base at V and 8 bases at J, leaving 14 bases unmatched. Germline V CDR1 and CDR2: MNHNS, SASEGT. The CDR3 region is CASSEEGAGPLGDEQFF. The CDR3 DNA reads TGTGCCAGCAGTGAAGAGGGGGCGGGCCCGTTGGGGGATGAGCAGTTCTTC.

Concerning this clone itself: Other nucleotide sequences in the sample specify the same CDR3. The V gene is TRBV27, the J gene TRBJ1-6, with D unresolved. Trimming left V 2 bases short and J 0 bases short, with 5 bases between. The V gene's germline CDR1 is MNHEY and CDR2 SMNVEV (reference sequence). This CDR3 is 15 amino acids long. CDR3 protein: CASSLGSSYNSPLHF. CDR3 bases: TGTGCCAGCAGTTTAGGAAGCTCCTATAATTCACCCCTCCACTTT.

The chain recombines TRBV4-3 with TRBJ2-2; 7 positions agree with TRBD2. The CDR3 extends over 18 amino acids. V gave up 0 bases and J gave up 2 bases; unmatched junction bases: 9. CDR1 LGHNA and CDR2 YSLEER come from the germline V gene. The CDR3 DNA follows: TGCGCCAGCAGCCAAGATCTGATCGCGGGACTAAACACCGGGGAGCTGTTTTTT. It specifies CASSQDLIAGLNTGELFF.

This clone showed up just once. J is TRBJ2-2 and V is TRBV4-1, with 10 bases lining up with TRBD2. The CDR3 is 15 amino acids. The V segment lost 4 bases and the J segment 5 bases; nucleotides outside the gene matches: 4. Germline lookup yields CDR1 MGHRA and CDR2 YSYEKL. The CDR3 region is CASSLASGGTGELFF. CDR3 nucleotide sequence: TGCGCCAGCAGCCTGGCTAGCGGGGGTACCGGGGAGCTGTTTTTT.

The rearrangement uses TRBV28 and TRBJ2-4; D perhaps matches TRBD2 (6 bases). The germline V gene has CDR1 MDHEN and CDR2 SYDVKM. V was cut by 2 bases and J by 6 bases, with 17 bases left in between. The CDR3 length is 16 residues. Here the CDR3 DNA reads TGTGCCAGCAGTTTACCCAAGAGGGAGGCCCTAAACATTCAGTACTTC. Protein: CASSLPKREALNIQYF. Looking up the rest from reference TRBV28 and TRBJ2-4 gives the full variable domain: DVKVTQSSRYLVKRTGEKVFLECVQDMDHENMFWYRQDPGLGLRLIYFSYDVKMKEKGDIPEGYSVSREKKERFSLILESASTNQTSMYLCASSLPKREALNIQYFGAGTRLSVL.